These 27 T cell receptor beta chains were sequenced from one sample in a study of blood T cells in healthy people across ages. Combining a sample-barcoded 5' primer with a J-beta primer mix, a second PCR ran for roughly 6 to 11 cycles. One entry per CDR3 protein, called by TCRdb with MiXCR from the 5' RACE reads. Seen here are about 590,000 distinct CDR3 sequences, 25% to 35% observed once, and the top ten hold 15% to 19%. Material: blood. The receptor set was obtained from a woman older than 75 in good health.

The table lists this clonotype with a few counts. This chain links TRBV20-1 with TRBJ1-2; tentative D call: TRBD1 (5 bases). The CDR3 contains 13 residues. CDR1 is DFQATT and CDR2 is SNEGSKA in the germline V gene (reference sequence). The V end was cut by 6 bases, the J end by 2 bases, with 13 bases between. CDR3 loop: CSAGTGRNYGYTF. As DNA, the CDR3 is TGCAGTGCAGGGACGGGACGAAACTATGGCTACACCTTC.

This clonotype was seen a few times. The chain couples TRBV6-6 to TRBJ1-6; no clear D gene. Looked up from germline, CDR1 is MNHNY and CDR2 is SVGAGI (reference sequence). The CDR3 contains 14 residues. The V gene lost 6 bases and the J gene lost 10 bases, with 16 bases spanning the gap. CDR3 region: CASRFRPSSSPLHF. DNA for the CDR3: TGTGCCAGCAGGTTTCGACCGTCCAGCTCACCCCTCCACTTT.

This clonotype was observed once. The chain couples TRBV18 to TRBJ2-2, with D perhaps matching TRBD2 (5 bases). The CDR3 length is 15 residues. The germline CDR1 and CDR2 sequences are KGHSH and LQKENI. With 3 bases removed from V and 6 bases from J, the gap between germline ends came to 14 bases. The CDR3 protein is CASSPARGFAGELFF. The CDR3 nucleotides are TGTGCCAGCTCACCTGCACGGGGATTCGCCGGGGAGCTGTTTTTT.

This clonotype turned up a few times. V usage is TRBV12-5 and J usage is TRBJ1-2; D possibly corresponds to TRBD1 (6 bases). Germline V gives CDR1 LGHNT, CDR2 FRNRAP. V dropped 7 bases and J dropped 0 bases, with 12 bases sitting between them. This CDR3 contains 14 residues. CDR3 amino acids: CASVKQGTNYGYTF. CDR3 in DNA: TGTGCTAGTGTCAAACAGGGAACTAACTATGGCTACACCTTC.

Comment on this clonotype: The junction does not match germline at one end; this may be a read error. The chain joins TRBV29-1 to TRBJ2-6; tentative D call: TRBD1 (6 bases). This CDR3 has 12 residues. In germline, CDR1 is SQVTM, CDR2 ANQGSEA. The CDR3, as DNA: TGCAGCGGTGACTCAGGGGCCAACGTCCGGACTTTC. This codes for CSGDSGANVRTF.

This CDR3 is CASSSRRVTDTQYF. The CDR3 DNA reads TGTGCCAGCAGCTCACGGCGAGTCACAGATACGCAGTATTTT. J is TRBJ2-3 and V is TRBV7-2; D gene uncertain. Germline V gives CDR1 SGHTA, CDR2 FQGNSA. The CDR3 sequence is 14 residues long. The V gene lost 4 bases and the J gene lost 2 bases, with 10 bases spanning the gap.

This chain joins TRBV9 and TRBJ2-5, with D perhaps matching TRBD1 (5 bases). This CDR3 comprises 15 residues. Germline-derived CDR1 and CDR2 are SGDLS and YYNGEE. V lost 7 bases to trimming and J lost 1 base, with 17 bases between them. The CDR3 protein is CASGARGTSQETQYF. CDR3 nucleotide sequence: TGTGCCAGCGGCGCTAGGGGCACCAGCCAAGAGACCCAGTACTTC.

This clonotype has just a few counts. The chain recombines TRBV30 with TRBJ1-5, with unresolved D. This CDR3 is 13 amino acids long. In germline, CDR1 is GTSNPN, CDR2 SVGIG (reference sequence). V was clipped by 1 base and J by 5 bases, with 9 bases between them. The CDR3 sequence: CAWSGARDQPQHF. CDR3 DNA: TGTGCCTGGAGTGGGGCAAGGGATCAGCCCCAGCATTTT.

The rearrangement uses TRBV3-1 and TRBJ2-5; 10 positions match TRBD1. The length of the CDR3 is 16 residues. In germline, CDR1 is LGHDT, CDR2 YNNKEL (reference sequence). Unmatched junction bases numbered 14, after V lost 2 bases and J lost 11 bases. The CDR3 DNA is TGTGCCAGCAGCCAATTCGGGACAGGGGTCAACAATGGGCAGTACTTC. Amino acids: CASSQFGTGVNNGQYF.

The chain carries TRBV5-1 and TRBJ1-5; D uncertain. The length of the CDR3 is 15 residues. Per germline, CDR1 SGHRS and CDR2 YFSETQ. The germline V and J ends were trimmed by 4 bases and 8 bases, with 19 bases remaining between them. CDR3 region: CASSRGTSRVEPQHF. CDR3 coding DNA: TGCGCCAGCAGCAGAGGTACGAGTCGGGTGGAGCCCCAGCATTTT.

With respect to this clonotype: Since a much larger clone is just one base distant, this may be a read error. CDR3: CAISMDRGQSEQYF. CDR3 nucleotides: TGTGCCATCAGTATGGACAGGGGGCAGAGTGAGCAGTACTTC. The chain has TRBV10-3 and TRBJ2-5, with TRBD1 matching over 11 bases. This CDR3 is built from 14 residues. CDR1 is ENHRY and CDR2 is SYGVKD in the germline V gene. V gave up 5 bases and J gave up 11 bases; unmatched junction bases: 10.

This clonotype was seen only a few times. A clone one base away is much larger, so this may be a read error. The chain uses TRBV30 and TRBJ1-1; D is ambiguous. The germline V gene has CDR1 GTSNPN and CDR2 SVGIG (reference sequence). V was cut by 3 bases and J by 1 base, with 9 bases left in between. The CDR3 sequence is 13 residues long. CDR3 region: CAWRARRNTEAFF. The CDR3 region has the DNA TGTGCCTGGAGGGCGAGGAGGAACACTGAAGCTTTCTTT.

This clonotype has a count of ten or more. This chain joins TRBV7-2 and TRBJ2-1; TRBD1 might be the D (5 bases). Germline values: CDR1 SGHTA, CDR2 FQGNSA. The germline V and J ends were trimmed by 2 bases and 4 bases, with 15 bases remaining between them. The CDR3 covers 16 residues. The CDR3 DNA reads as TGTGCCAGCAGCTTAAGTACAGGAAACCAGTACAATGAGCAGTTCTTC. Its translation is CASSLSTGNQYNEQFF.

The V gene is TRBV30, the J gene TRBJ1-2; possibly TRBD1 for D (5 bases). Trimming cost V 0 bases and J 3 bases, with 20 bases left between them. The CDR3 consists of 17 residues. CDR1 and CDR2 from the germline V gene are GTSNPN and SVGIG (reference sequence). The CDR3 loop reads CAWSVQRGGGADYGYTF. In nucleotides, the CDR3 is TGTGCCTGGAGTGTACAAAGGGGTGGCGGGGCGGACTATGGCTACACCTTC.

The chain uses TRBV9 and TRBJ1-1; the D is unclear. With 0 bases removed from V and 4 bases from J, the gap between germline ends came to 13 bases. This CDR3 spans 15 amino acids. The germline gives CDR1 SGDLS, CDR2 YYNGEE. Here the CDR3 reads CASSVDGRFSTEAFF. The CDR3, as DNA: TGTGCCAGCAGCGTAGACGGCAGGTTTAGCACTGAAGCTTTCTTT.

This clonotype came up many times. CDR3 loop: CASSSEGGGLPNEQFF. The CDR3 coding sequence is TGCGCCAGCAGCTCTGAGGGCGGGGGGCTACCGAATGAGCAGTTCTTC. The rearrangement links TRBV4-3 to TRBJ2-1, with 8 bases matching TRBD2. Germline V lookup: CDR1 LGHNA, CDR2 YSLEER. V gave up 5 bases and J gave up 7 bases; unmatched junction bases: 13. The CDR3 has 16 residues.

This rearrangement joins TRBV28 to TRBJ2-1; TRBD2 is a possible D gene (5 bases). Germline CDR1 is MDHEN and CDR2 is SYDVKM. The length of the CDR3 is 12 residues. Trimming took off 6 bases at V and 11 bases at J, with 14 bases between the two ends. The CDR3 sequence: CASSRTGIKQFF. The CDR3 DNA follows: TGTGCCAGCAGCCGAACGGGGATAAAGCAGTTCTTC.

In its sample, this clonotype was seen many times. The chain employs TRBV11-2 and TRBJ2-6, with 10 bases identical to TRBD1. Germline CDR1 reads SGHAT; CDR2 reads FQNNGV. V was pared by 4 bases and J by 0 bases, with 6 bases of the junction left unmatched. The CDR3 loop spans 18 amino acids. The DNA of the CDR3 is TGTGCCAGCAGCTCGACAGACAGGGGGCTCTCTGGGGCCAACGTCCTGACTTTC. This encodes CASSSTDRGLSGANVLTF.

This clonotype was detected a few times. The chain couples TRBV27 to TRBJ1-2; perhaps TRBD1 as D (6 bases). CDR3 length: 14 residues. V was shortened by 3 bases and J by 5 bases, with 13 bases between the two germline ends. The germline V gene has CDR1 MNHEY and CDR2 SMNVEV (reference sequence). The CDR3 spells CASSLRGDTYGYTF. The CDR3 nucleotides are TGTGCCAGCAGTTTGCGAGGGGACACATATGGCTACACCTTC.

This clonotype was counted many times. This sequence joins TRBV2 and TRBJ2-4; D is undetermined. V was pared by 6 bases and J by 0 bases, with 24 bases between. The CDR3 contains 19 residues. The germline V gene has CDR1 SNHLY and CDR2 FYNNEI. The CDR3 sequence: CASSLGSYPSMLAKNIQYF. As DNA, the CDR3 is TGTGCCAGCAGCCTAGGATCCTACCCTTCGATGTTAGCCAAAAACATTCAGTACTTC.

CDR3: CASSRTLDFEQYF. The CDR3 DNA reads TGCGCCAGCAGCCGAACCCTCGACTTCGAGCAGTACTTC. The chain employs TRBV5-1 and TRBJ2-7, with D uncertain. Germline V lookup: CDR1 SGHRS, CDR2 YFSETQ. The V end lost 4 bases, the J end lost 6 bases, and 14 bases lay between the germline ends. The CDR3 has 13 amino acids. The entire variable domain, with the rest obtained from reference TRBV5-1 and TRBJ2-7, is as follows: KAGVTQTPRYLIKTRGQQVTLSCSPISGHRSVSWYQQTPGQGLQFLFEYFSETQRNKGNFPGRFSGRQFSNSRSEMNVSTLELGDSALYLCASSRTLDFEQYFGPGTRLTVT.

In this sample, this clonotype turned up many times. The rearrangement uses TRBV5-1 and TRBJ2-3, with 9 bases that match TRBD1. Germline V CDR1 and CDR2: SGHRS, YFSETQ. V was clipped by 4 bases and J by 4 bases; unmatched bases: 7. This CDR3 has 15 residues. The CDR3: CASSLDRGTSDTQYF. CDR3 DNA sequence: TGCGCCAGCAGCCTGGACAGGGGAACGTCAGATACGCAGTATTTT.

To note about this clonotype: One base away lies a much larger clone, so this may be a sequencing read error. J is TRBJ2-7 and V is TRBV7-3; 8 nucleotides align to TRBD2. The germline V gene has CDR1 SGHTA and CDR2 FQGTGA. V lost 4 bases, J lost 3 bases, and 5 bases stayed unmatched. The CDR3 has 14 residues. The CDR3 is CASSWGGGFYEQYF. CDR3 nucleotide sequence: TGTGCCAGCAGCTGGGGCGGGGGGTTCTACGAGCAGTACTTC.

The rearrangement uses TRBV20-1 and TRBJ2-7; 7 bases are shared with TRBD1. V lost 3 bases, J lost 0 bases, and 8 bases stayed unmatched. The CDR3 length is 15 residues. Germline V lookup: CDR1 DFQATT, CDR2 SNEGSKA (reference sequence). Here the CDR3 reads CSASNDRVDSYEQYF. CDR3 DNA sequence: TGCAGTGCTAGTAACGACAGGGTTGACTCCTACGAGCAGTACTTC.

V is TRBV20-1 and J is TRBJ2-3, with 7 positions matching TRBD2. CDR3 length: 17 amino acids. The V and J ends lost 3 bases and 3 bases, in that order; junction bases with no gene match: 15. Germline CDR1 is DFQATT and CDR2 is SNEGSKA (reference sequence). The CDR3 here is CSARDRQGGSKTDTQYF. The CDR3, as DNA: TGCAGTGCTAGGGATCGTCAAGGCGGGAGTAAGACAGATACGCAGTATTTT.

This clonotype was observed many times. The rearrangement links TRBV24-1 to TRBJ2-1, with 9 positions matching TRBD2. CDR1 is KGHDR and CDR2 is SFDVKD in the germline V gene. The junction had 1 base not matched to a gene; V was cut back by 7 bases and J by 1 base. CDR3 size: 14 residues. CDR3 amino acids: CATRAGGSYNEQFF. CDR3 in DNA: TGTGCCACCAGAGCGGGGGGTTCCTACAATGAGCAGTTCTTC.

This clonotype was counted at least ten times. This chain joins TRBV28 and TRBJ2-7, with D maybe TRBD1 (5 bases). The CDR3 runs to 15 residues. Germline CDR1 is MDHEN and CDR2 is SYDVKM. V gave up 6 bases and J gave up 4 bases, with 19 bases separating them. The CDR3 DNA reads TGTGCCAGCAGCCCCTTAGGGGCGGCATTGTACGAGCAGTACTTC. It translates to CASSPLGAALYEQYF.